The 17 T cell receptor beta chains below all came from one sample that was sequenced in a study of neurological immune-mediated disorders. Described time point: longitudinal time-point 2. TCRdb passed the 5' RACE reads through MiXCR, listing each CDR3 protein once. The profile shows approximately 82,000 distinct CDR3 sequences, about 13% of them singletons. Sequences were obtained from PBMCs. The source of these receptors is a female donor with HTLV-1-associated myelopathy (HAM/TSP).

This clonotype showed up many times. In DNA, the CDR3 is TGTGCCAGAAGATTACTCACAGATACGCAGTATTTT. This sequence encodes CARRLLTDTQYF. The V call is TRBV7-9, the J call TRBJ2-3; D is uncertain. The V and J ends lost 9 bases and 2 bases respectively, with 9 bases between them. In germline, CDR1 is SEHNR, CDR2 FQNEAQ (reference sequence). The CDR3 spans 12 residues.

This clonotype was seen many times. The chain employs TRBV9 and TRBJ2-1, with TRBD2 as a possible D gene (5 bases). The germline gives CDR1 SGDLS, CDR2 YYNGEE. Trimming left V 3 bases short and J 4 bases short, with 14 bases between. This CDR3 comprises 15 residues. CDR3 residues: CASSAWSSGYNEQFF. The DNA of the CDR3 is TGTGCCAGCAGCGCTTGGTCCAGCGGATACAATGAGCAGTTCTTC.

This clonotype occurred many times. The chain combines TRBV10-3 with TRBJ1-1; D unresolved. V dropped 2 bases and J dropped 6 bases, with 13 bases sitting between them. This CDR3 comprises 14 residues. Germline lookup yields CDR1 ENHRY and CDR2 SYGVKD. As DNA, the CDR3 is TGTGCCATCAGTGAGATAGAGATGCGGGCTGAAGCTTTCTTT. Protein: CAISEIEMRAEAFF.

This clonotype has a count of ten or more. V is TRBV4-1 and J is TRBJ1-2; D is unclear. This CDR3 has 14 amino acids. V shed 0 bases and J shed 4 bases, with 9 bases lying between them. The germline V gene has CDR1 MGHRA and CDR2 YSYEKL. The CDR3 region is CASSQDAPSYGYTF. CDR3 nucleotides: TGCGCCAGCAGCCAAGATGCGCCGTCCTATGGCTACACCTTC.

The J gene is TRBJ1-1, the V gene TRBV2; D ambiguous. V gave up 4 bases and J gave up 3 bases, with 9 bases separating them. The length of the CDR3 is 13 residues. Germline CDR1 SNHLY, CDR2 FYNNEI. CDR3 loop: CASSVRADTEAFF. The CDR3 bases are TGTGCCAGCAGTGTTAGGGCGGACACTGAAGCTTTCTTT.

This clonotype was recorded at least ten times. This chain connects TRBV4-1 to TRBJ2-2; maybe TRBD2 (6 bases). The CDR3 spans 14 residues. Germline V gives CDR1 MGHRA, CDR2 YSYEKL. V lost 0 bases, J lost 6 bases, and 8 bases lay in between. Here the CDR3 DNA reads TGCGCCAGCAGCCAAGAAACTAGCTCCGGGGAGCTGTTTTTT. This encodes CASSQETSSGELFF.

In this sample, this clonotype turned up many times. The CDR3 spells CASSSRSTGLNTEAFF. CDR3 nucleotide sequence: TGTGCCAGCAGCTCCCGTTCGACAGGGCTGAACACTGAAGCTTTCTTT. V and J are TRBV5-6 and TRBJ1-1; TRBD1 aligns across 7 bases. The CDR3 has 16 amino acids. Germline trimming cut 3 bases from V and 0 bases from J; bases unmatched to any gene: 8. Germline V gives CDR1 SGHDT, CDR2 YYEEEE.

This clonotype was seen at least ten times. V and J are TRBV7-9 and TRBJ2-5, with D perhaps matching TRBD2 (6 bases). The CDR3 runs to 15 residues. Trimming took 5 bases from V and 5 from J, leaving 18 bases between them. Per germline, CDR1 SEHNR and CDR2 FQNEAQ (reference sequence). The CDR3: CASSRGTVELETQYF. The DNA of the CDR3 is TGTGCCAGCAGCCGGGGGACGGTGGAATTGGAGACCCAGTACTTC.

To note about this clonotype: Since a much larger clone is just one base distant, this may be a read error. This chain joins TRBV5-1 and TRBJ1-4; D gene ambiguous. This CDR3 contains 14 residues. Germline V gene lookup returns CDR1 SGHRS and CDR2 YFSETQ. The CDR3 DNA follows: TGCGCCAGCAGCTTGGGGACGGGAAATGAAAATCTGTTTTTT. This sequence encodes CASSLGTGNENLFF. Full variable domain (outside the CDR3, taken from reference TRBV5-1 and TRBJ1-4): KAGVTQTPRYLIKTRGQQVTLSCSPISGHRSVSWYQQTPGQGLQFLFEYFSETQRNKGNFPGRFSGRQFSNSRSEMNVSTLELGDSALYLCASSLGTGNENLFFGSGTQLSVL.

There are many counts of this clonotype. The chain recombines TRBV3-1 with TRBJ2-1, with D perhaps TRBD1 (5 bases). V was trimmed by 0 bases and J by 15 bases, leaving 18 bases between them. CDR1 and CDR2 (germline): LGHDT, YNNKEL (reference sequence). This CDR3 spans 14 amino acids. The CDR3 DNA reads as TGTGCCAGCAGCCAAGATCTTACAGGCGAGGATCCGTTCTTC. Translating it yields CASSQDLTGEDPFF.

This sequence joins TRBV25-1 and TRBJ2-2, with 7 bases aligning to TRBD2. The V gene end was trimmed by 3 bases and the J gene end by 1 base; junction bases not matched to a gene: 2. Looked up from germline, CDR1 is MGHDK and CDR2 is SYGVNS. This CDR3 contains 15 residues. The DNA for the CDR3 is TGTGCCAGCAGTGAGACTAGCAAGAACACCGGGGAGCTGTTTTTT. The encoded protein is CASSETSKNTGELFF.

This clonotype was observed at least ten times. The chain combines TRBV6-6 with TRBJ2-2, with 7 bases matching TRBD2. The CDR3 length is 14 residues. Germline V gene lookup returns CDR1 MNHNY and CDR2 SVGAGI (reference sequence). Trimming cost V 6 bases and J 1 base; bases outside gene matches: 2. As DNA, the CDR3 is TGTGCCAGCAGAGCGGGGATGAACACCGGGGAGCTGTTTTTT. Translated, it gives CASRAGMNTGELFF.

This clonotype was seen at least ten times. This chain uses TRBV7-9 with TRBJ1-5; 10 bases map to TRBD1. The germline CDR1 and CDR2 sequences are SEHNR and FQNEAQ (reference sequence). There are 15 residues in the CDR3. The ends lost 4 bases at V and 5 bases at J; junction bases unmatched: 5. CDR3 sequence: CASSSDRGPDQPQHF. The CDR3 DNA reads as TGTGCCAGCAGCTCAGACAGGGGGCCCGATCAGCCCCAGCATTTT.

About this clonotype: Being one base from a much bigger clone, this may be a read error. The rearrangement uses TRBV20-1 and TRBJ2-7; a weak D match, TRBD2 (5 bases). Germline V gene sequence: CDR1 DFQATT, CDR2 SNEGSKA (reference sequence). V lost 0 bases to trimming and J lost 4 bases, with 16 bases between them. The CDR3 has 15 residues. CDR3 sequence reads: CSARDPEQGGYEQYF. The CDR3 DNA reads TGCAGTGCTAGAGATCCGGAACAAGGCGGGTACGAGCAGTACTTC.

The table lists this clonotype with many counts. The rearrangement uses TRBV7-2 and TRBJ2-1; possible D gene TRBD2, 5 bases. The germline V gene has CDR1 SGHTA and CDR2 FQGNSA. V lost 4 bases and J 0 bases, leaving 7 bases between the germline ends. The CDR3 extends over 14 amino acids. The CDR3 protein is CASSYGSSYNEQFF. CDR3 nucleotides: TGTGCCAGCAGCTATGGGAGCTCCTACAATGAGCAGTTCTTC.

This clonotype has more than one count but fewer than ten. One base away lies a much larger clone, so this may be a sequencing read error. The chain recombines TRBV9 with TRBJ2-3, with 7 bases fitting TRBD1. Germline V gene sequence: CDR1 SGDLS, CDR2 YYNGEE. This CDR3 comprises 16 residues. CDR3 in amino acids: CVSSVVGRGWTDTQYF. CDR3 nucleotides: TGTGTCAGCAGCGTAGTCGGCAGGGGGTGGACAGATACGCAGTATTTT. The full variable domain, its missing parts supplied by reference TRBV9 and TRBJ2-3, is DSGVTQTPKHLITATGQRVTLRCSPRSGDLSVYWYQQSLDQGLQFLIQYYNGEERAKGNILERFSAQQFPDLHSELNLSSLELGDSALYFCVSSVVGRGWTDTQYFGPGTRLTVL.

This clonotype showed up many times. This chain connects TRBV3-1 to TRBJ2-3; 8 bases align to TRBD2. Germline V gives CDR1 LGHDT, CDR2 YNNKEL (reference sequence). The CDR3 runs to 16 residues. Unmatched junction bases numbered 7, after V lost 1 base and J lost 4 bases. The CDR3: CASSQARGLVSDTQYF. CDR3 in DNA: TGTGCCAGCAGCCAAGCCCGGGGACTAGTCTCAGATACGCAGTATTTT.